This T cell receptor (beta chain) derives from a study of PD-L1 blockade in urothelial cancer (dated by TCRdb to the late 2010s). At the level of the whole study: All patients started therapy around 2014 and received atezolizumab 1,200 mg intravenously every 3 weeks. The study was an exploratory multi-omic analysis of somatic, immune and clinical correlates of response to PD-L1 blockade with atezolizumab in urothelial cancer. Twenty-five of 29 patients were males with bladder-origin urothelial cancer, and about 65% of the roughly 30 reported a prior smoking history. Durable clinical benefit was defined as a progression-free survival longer than 6 months, and TCR features were additionally tested against progression-free survival and overall survival. Blood samples were analyzed at two time points: 3 weeks after treatment start (second dose) and 6 weeks after treatment start. A median of about 150,000 T cells and roughly 80,000 unique TCRs was obtained from blood samples, and a median clonality of approximately 0.077 was observed. Pretreatment blood TCR-seq was available for around 29 patients, at least one posttreatment blood collection was obtained for 25 or so patients, and tumor TCR-seq was available for 25 or so patients. In the same patients, whole exome sequencing and RNA sequencing of pretreatment tumors were performed in addition to TCR sequencing. Pretreatment tumor samples and matched peripheral blood, collected serially before and after atezolizumab treatment, underwent TCR sequencing. Durable clinical benefit was achieved by nine patients and was not achieved by 20 patients. Patients had an ECOG performance status of 0 or 1 and had received between 0 and 3 prior chemotherapy regimens.

A remark on this clone: Its specific antigen is unknown. No base-level quality is on record; no much larger clone is a single base apart.

Overall study results and their limits: Because the sample size was small (n ≈ 29) and many exploratory analyses were performed, the results are intended to be hypothesis-generating. Patients with durable benefit showed greater expansion of tumor-associated TCR clones in peripheral blood 3 weeks after starting treatment (n ≈ 22, p = 0.022). A pretreatment peripheral blood TCR clonality below the median was linked to improved progression-free and overall survival.

The time point label for this specimen denotes: pretreatment peripheral blood. The cohort comprised 25 to 35 patients with locally advanced or metastatic urothelial carcinoma treated at Memorial Sloan Kettering on a trial protocol. Peripheral blood mononuclear cells were collected from each patient pretreatment and during treatment, giving between 1 and 8 total time points per patient. The Qiagen DNeasy Blood extraction kit was used to purify genomic DNA from total PBMCs and tumor samples. PBMCs were collected pretreatment and during treatment, and were isolated and stored as previously described. Synthetic TCR analog templates were spiked into each PCR to estimate absolute template abundance from read counts. The immunoSEQ assay used bias-controlled V and J gene primers to amplify TCRbeta CDR3 regions from genomic DNA. Rearranged TCRbeta segments were sequenced at approximately 20X coverage. Concerning the study's data processing: Clustering was used to correct sequencing errors, and CDR3s were annotated against IMGT to assign V, D and J genes. Downstream analyses used only productive TCRbeta rearrangements, leaving out any out-of-frame or stop-codon sequences. To compute clonality, Shannon entropy was normalized by the log of the number of unique productive sequences and then subtracted from one. Fisher's exact test with Benjamini-Hochberg correction, at a threshold of adjusted p below 0.01, was used to find clones that differed between time points or between blood and tumor. The immuneACCESS repertoire file appears here via TCRdb, limited to in-frame rearrangements. These files lack a portion of the clones; in checked studies, under half of the deficit traces to unresolved V genes, and the cause of the others is not known. Clonal size and the V and J genes are those of that table, whereas D and trimming came from the DNA. The table for this sample lists 50,000 or so clones; about 81% of them were counted only once. The top ten clones comprise over 3% of the sample.

V has 5 bases trimmed and J has 2 bases trimmed; junction bases matching no gene number 8. The CDR3 spans 16 residues, from the cysteine through the phenylalanine. This entry keeps only the CDR3 DNA: 48 bases, framed from base 1. The germline V gene encodes CDR1 SGHTA and CDR2 FQGTGA. The clonotype comes from a man aged 70 or older with urothelial cancer. The sequences come from PBMCs, collected around atezolizumab (anti-PD-L1) treatment. The sequence links TRBV7-3 to TRBJ1-5, with 8 bases aligning to TRBD1. The bases are TGTGCCAGCAGCGCATACACAGGGGGAGGCAATCAGCCCCAGCATTTT. This yields the protein CASSAYTGGGNQPQHF.